The sequence of this T cell receptor beta chain was determined in a study of blood T cells in healthy people across ages. With a J-beta primer mix and a sample-barcoded 5' primer, a second PCR ran roughly 6 to 11 cycles. MiXCR was run by TCRdb on the 5' RACE reads, yielding one entry per CDR3 protein. The sample has about 1.6 million distinct CDR3 sequences; 34% are singletons. This clonotype was observed a few times. This receptor was taken from a woman in her 30s in good health. The sample consisted of blood.

The CDR3 nucleotides are TGTGCCTCCGACAGGGGGCAACGCCAAGAGACCCAGTACTTC. Translation: CASDRGQRQETQYF. The V call is TRBV30, the J call TRBJ2-5; TRBD1 aligns across 10 bases. Germline CDR1 reads GTSNPN; CDR2 reads SVGIG (reference sequence). J gave up 1 base and V 7 bases, and 6 bases lay outside the gene matches. This CDR3 is built from 14 residues.